Presented here are 29 T cell receptor beta chains from one specimen sequenced in a study of blood T cell repertoires in COVID-19. Assay: immunoSEQ multiplex PCR; the TCRdb copy retains only in-frame clones and omits some. The data hold roughly 380,000 clones, with 75% to 90% observed a single time. Sequencing used peripheral blood. Every receptor here comes from a woman aged 40 to 50 with COVID-19, enrolled during active disease.

The V call is TRBV24-1, the J call TRBJ1-2; 10 bases fit TRBD1. V dropped 3 bases and J dropped 8; count of bases not matched to a gene: 17. The CDR3 is made up of 18 amino acids. Germline loops: CDR1 KGHDR, CDR2 SFDVKD. DNA for the CDR3: TGTGCCACCAGTGATGGCGGATGGGTGGGGACAGGGGTTGGAGGCTACACCTTC. This translates into CATSDGGWVGTGVGGYTF.

The chain carries TRBV5-8 and TRBJ1-3; a weak D match, TRBD1 (5 bases). V gave up 4 bases and J gave up 2 bases, with 13 bases separating them. The CDR3 is 15 residues long. From germline, CDR1 is SGHTS and CDR2 YDEGEE. DNA for the CDR3: TGTGCCAGCAGCAGTGACAGAATCCCTGGAAACACCATATATTTT. Encoded protein: CASSSDRIPGNTIYF. The full variable domain, its missing parts supplied by reference TRBV5-8 and TRBJ1-3, is EAGVTQSPTHLIKTRGQQATLRCSPISGHTSVYWYQQALGLGLQFLLWYDEGEERNRGNFPPRFSGRQFPNYSSELNVNALELEDSALYLCASSSDRIPGNTIYFGEGSWLTVV.

The chain has TRBV5-1 and TRBJ1-2, with 12 bases identical to TRBD1. The V segment lost 5 bases and the J segment 3 bases; nucleotides outside the gene matches: 11. This CDR3 has 17 amino acids. Germline V CDR1 and CDR2: SGHRS, YFSETQ. In nucleotides, the CDR3 is TGCGCCAGCAGAAAGGGATCGGGACAGGGGGCCGACTATGGCTACACCTTC. Its protein is CASRKGSGQGADYGYTF. Full variable domain (outside the CDR3, taken from reference TRBV5-1 and TRBJ1-2): KAGVTQTPRYLIKTRGQQVTLSCSPISGHRSVSWYQQTPGQGLQFLFEYFSETQRNKGNFPGRFSGRQFSNSRSEMNVSTLELGDSALYLCASRKGSGQGADYGYTFGSGTRLTVV.

The chain combines TRBV6-1 with TRBJ2-1; 11 bases agree with TRBD2. This CDR3 region has 17 residues. Germline V gene data show CDR1 as MNHNS and CDR2 as SASEGT. Trimming took 4 bases from V and 1 from J; bases not matched to a gene: 6. The CDR3 nucleotides read TGTGCCAGCAGTGCACAAGTAGCGGGAGGGTCCTACAATGAGCAGTTCTTC. Translation gives CASSAQVAGGSYNEQFF.

The chain couples TRBV27 to TRBJ2-2; D is unresolved. From germline, CDR1 is MNHEY and CDR2 SMNVEV (reference sequence). V was trimmed by 8 bases and J by 6 bases, leaving 10 bases between them. The length of the CDR3 is 12 residues. The CDR3 protein is CASGLKAGELFF. For the CDR3, the DNA is TGTGCCAGCGGGCTAAAGGCCGGGGAGCTGTTTTTT.

A few counts support this clone. This chain joins TRBV7-2 and TRBJ2-1, with 10 bases matching TRBD2. The V gene end was trimmed by 4 bases and the J gene end by 2 bases; junction bases not matched to a gene: 5. The CDR3 loop spans 16 amino acids. Germline V gene data show CDR1 as SGHTA and CDR2 as FQGNSA. The CDR3 DNA sequence: TGTGCCAGCAGCTCCGGACTAGCGGTAACCTACAATGAGCAGTTCTTC. Translated: CASSSGLAVTYNEQFF.

The V and J genes are TRBV18 and TRBJ1-3, with D hard to call. Germline V gives CDR1 KGHSH, CDR2 LQKENI. The ends were cut back, 5 bases at V and 4 bases at J, with 9 bases in the middle. The CDR3 contains 13 residues. CDR3 sequence: CASSRGGGNTIYF. CDR3 DNA sequence: TGTGCCAGCTCAAGAGGCGGCGGAAACACCATATATTTT.

The genes are TRBV30 and TRBJ1-2, with 7 bases matching TRBD1. Trimming took 3 bases from V and 7 from J; bases not matched to a gene: 2. The CDR3 has 11 residues. Germline loops: CDR1 GTSNPN, CDR2 SVGIG (reference sequence). The CDR3 nucleotides are TGTGCCTGGAGGAGGGACAGTGGCTACACCTTC. Its translation is CAWRRDSGYTF.

J is TRBJ2-7 and V is TRBV27; 8 positions agree with TRBD1. The CDR3 runs 15 residues. Germline-derived CDR1 and CDR2 are MNHEY and SMNVEV (reference sequence). V lost 5 bases to trimming and J lost 0 bases; unmatched junction nucleotides: 6. Here the CDR3 DNA reads TGTGCCAGCAGTACCCCCGGGACAGGCTCCTACGAGCAGTACTTC. Encoded protein: CASSTPGTGSYEQYF.

The V gene is TRBV6-5, the J gene TRBJ1-1, with a possible D match to TRBD1 (6 bases). Germline values: CDR1 MNHEY, CDR2 SVGAGI. Trimming took 2 bases from V and 4 from J, leaving 11 bases between them. There are 14 residues in the CDR3. The CDR3 sequence is CASSYEGVFTEAFF. CDR3 sequence (DNA): TGTGCCAGCAGTTACGAGGGGGTTTTCACTGAAGCTTTCTTT.

The chain has TRBV13 and TRBJ2-2; a weak D match, TRBD1 (5 bases). CDR3 length: 15 amino acids. CDR1 is PRHDT and CDR2 is FYEKMQ in the germline V gene (reference sequence). V shed 2 bases and J shed 2 bases, with 9 bases lying between them. The CDR3 sequence is CASSLRQLNTGELFF. CDR3 DNA: TGTGCCAGCAGCTTACGACAGCTTAACACCGGGGAGCTGTTTTTT.

V gene TRBV5-4 combines with J gene TRBJ2-1, with 11 positions matching TRBD1. Germline V lookup: CDR1 SGHNT, CDR2 YYREEE (reference sequence). The CDR3 loop spans 16 amino acids. V lost 4 bases and J lost 5; bases outside the gene matches: 8. The CDR3 spells CASSPTSGQGDNEQFF. CDR3 nucleotides: TGTGCCAGCAGCCCAACCTCGGGACAGGGGGACAATGAGCAGTTCTTC.

The chain recombines TRBV6-2 or TRBV6-3 with TRBJ2-6; tentatively, D is TRBD1 (6 bases). Germline V lookup: CDR1 MNHEY, CDR2 SVGEGT. Deletions cut 2 bases from V and 0 bases from J, with 17 bases between. This CDR3 has 19 amino acids. The CDR3 protein is CASSYPLGQRSSGANVLTF. As DNA, the CDR3 is TGTGCCAGCAGTTACCCCCTAGGACAGCGTAGCTCTGGGGCCAACGTCCTGACTTTC.

The V gene is TRBV29-1, the J gene TRBJ1-4; 8 nucleotides align to TRBD1. CDR3 length: 12 residues. The germline V gene encodes CDR1 SQVTM and CDR2 ANQGSEA. V was clipped by 7 bases and J by 8 bases; unmatched bases: 6. The CDR3 protein is CSARRQGEKLFF. Written as DNA, the CDR3 is TGCAGCGCGAGAAGACAGGGGGAAAAACTGTTTTTT.

J is TRBJ1-4 and V is TRBV6-2 or TRBV6-3, with 7 bases identical to TRBD1. The CDR3 consists of 15 residues. With 5 bases clipped from V and 4 bases from J, the junction kept 7 bases outside the gene matches. Germline V gene data show CDR1 as MNHEY and CDR2 as SVGEGT. CDR3 sequence (DNA): TGTGCCAGCAGTCAGGGACAGTTGATTAATGAAAAACTGTTTTTT. Amino acids: CASSQGQLINEKLFF.

The rearrangement links TRBV28 to TRBJ1-1, with D unresolved. V lost 2 bases to trimming and J lost 10 bases, with 11 bases between them. The germline V gene encodes CDR1 MDHEN and CDR2 SYDVKM. The CDR3 is 12 residues long. The CDR3 here is CASSLSLGVAFF. The CDR3 bases are TGTGCCAGCAGTTTAAGTCTCGGGGTAGCTTTCTTT.

This sequence joins TRBV19 and TRBJ2-1; no clear D gene. This CDR3 is 14 amino acids long. The germline V and J ends were trimmed by 3 bases and 0 bases, with 6 bases remaining between them. CDR1 is LNHDA and CDR2 is SQIVND in the germline V gene (reference sequence). The CDR3 sequence is CASSISFSYNEQFF. For the CDR3, the DNA is TGTGCCAGTAGTATCTCGTTCTCCTACAATGAGCAGTTCTTC.

The rearrangement joins TRBV19 to TRBJ2-7; 13 bases are shared with TRBD2. Per germline, CDR1 LNHDA and CDR2 SQIVND (reference sequence). This CDR3 has 18 residues. J was trimmed by 1 base and V by 4 bases; bases with no gene match: 10. The CDR3 DNA sequence: TGTGCCAGTAGTAAGGCCCCACTAGCGGGAGGGAATTCCTACGAGCAGTACTTC. This codes for CASSKAPLAGGNSYEQYF.

CDR3: CASSQSLAPSEQFF. DNA for the CDR3: TGTGCCAGCAGCCAGTCACTAGCGCCGAGTGAGCAGTTCTTC. The rearrangement links TRBV3-1 (or the pseudogene TRBV3-2) to TRBJ2-1; 7 positions agree with TRBD2. The V segment lost 3 bases and the J segment 9 bases; nucleotides outside the gene matches: 8. Germline loops: CDR1 LGHDT, CDR2 YNNKEL (reference sequence). This CDR3 is built from 14 residues.

J is TRBJ2-1 and V is TRBV6-4; 7 nucleotides line up with TRBD2. Trimming took 7 bases from V and 7 from J; bases not matched to a gene: 10. CDR1 MRHNA and CDR2 SNTAGT come from the germline V gene. This CDR3 has 14 residues. CDR3 loop: CASTEQAGFNEQFF. Here the CDR3 DNA reads TGTGCCAGCACGGAACAAGCGGGATTTAATGAGCAGTTCTTC.

The chain combines TRBV7-6 with TRBJ1-1, with D perhaps matching TRBD1 (6 bases). Looked up from germline, CDR1 is SGHVS and CDR2 is FNYEAQ. The CDR3 consists of 14 residues. V dropped 8 bases and J dropped 4 bases, with 17 bases sitting between them. This CDR3 reads CASSLGATGTEAFF. CDR3 sequence (DNA): TGTGCCAGCTCTTTGGGGGCAACGGGCACTGAAGCTTTCTTT.

This chain connects TRBV4-3 to TRBJ1-3; possible D gene TRBD1, 6 bases. The CDR3 is made up of 15 amino acids. V lost 0 bases, J lost 2 bases, and 8 bases lay in between. The germline CDR1 and CDR2 sequences are LGHNA and YSLEER. DNA for the CDR3: TGCGCCAGCAGCCAAGAGCACAGGGCTGGAAACACCATATATTTT. Amino acid sequence: CASSQEHRAGNTIYF.

CDR3 in amino acids: CASSLHVDNSPLHF. The CDR3 DNA sequence: TGTGCCAGCAGCTTGCACGTAGATAATTCACCCCTCCACTTT. This chain uses TRBV5-5 with TRBJ1-6, with unresolved D. In germline, CDR1 is SGHKS, CDR2 YYEKEE (reference sequence). Trimming took off 1 base at V and 5 bases at J, with 7 bases between the two ends. The CDR3 contains 14 residues. Using reference TRBV5-5 and TRBJ1-6 for the parts outside the CDR3, the full variable domain is DAGVTQSPTHLIKTRGQQVTLRCSPISGHKSVSWYQQVLGQGPQFIFQYYEKEERGRGNFPDRFSARQFPNYSSELNVNALLLGDSALYLCASSLHVDNSPLHFGNGTRLTVT.

The chain uses TRBV7-9 and TRBJ2-1; perhaps TRBD1 as D (6 bases). V was clipped by 5 bases and J by 5 bases, with 16 bases between them. Per germline, CDR1 SEHNR and CDR2 FQNEAQ (reference sequence). This CDR3 region has 15 residues. CDR3 in amino acids: CASSVSGTYNNEQFF. CDR3 coding DNA: TGTGCCAGCAGCGTATCCGGGACATACAACAATGAGCAGTTCTTC.

The V gene is TRBV7-9, the J gene TRBJ1-3, with D hard to call. CDR1 SEHNR and CDR2 FQNEAQ come from the germline V gene (reference sequence). Trimming took off 5 bases at V and 0 bases at J, with 5 bases between the two ends. The CDR3 sequence is 13 residues long. The CDR3 nucleotides are TGTGCCAGCAGCCCAGTCTCTGGAAACACCATATATTTT. It encodes CASSPVSGNTIYF.

This chain uses TRBV28 with TRBJ1-2, with 9 bases that match TRBD1. From germline, CDR1 is MDHEN and CDR2 SYDVKM. V lost 2 bases, J lost 6 bases, and 1 base stayed unmatched. This CDR3 spans 13 amino acids. CDR3 in DNA: TGTGCCAGCAGTTTAAGGGACAGGGATGGCTACACCTTC. Residues: CASSLRDRDGYTF.

This sequence joins TRBV5-8 and TRBJ1-6; D ambiguous. This CDR3 comprises 11 residues. CDR1 SGHTS and CDR2 YDEGEE come from the germline V gene. V gave up 4 bases and J gave up 9 bases, with 5 bases separating them. CDR3 nucleotides: TGTGCCAGCAGCGCCGGTTCACCCCTCCACTTT. This sequence encodes CASSAGSPLHF.

The genes are TRBV28 and TRBJ1-2; 7 positions agree with TRBD1. The CDR3 covers 14 residues. The V and J ends lost 5 bases and 2 bases, in that order; junction bases with no gene match: 5. Germline CDR1 and CDR2: MDHEN and SYDVKM. The CDR3 protein is CASSHTQGNYGYTF. CDR3 coding DNA: TGTGCCAGCAGTCATACACAGGGGAACTATGGCTACACCTTC.

This clone was observed once. The CDR3 loop reads CASSHAQGKNSPLHF. As DNA, the CDR3 is TGTGCCAGCAGCCACGCACAGGGGAAGAATTCACCCCTCCACTTT. The chain has TRBV14 and TRBJ1-6; 7 positions agree with TRBD1. Germline V gene lookup returns CDR1 SGHDN and CDR2 FVKESK. The ends lost 3 bases at V and 7 bases at J; junction bases unmatched: 6. The CDR3 loop spans 15 amino acids.